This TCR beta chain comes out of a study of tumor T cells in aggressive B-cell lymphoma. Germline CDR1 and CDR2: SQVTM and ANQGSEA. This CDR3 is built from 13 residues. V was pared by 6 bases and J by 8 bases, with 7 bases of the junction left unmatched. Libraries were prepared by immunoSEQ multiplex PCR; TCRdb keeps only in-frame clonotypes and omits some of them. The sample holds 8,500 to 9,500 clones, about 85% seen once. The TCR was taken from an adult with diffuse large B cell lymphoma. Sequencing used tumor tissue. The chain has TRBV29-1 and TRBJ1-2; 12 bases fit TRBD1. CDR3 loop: CSVSGTGGKGYTF. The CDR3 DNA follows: TGCAGCGTGTCCGGGACAGGGGGCAAAGGCTACACCTTC.